These 22 T cell receptor beta chains were sequenced from one sample in a study of cytomegalovirus exposure and HLA in healthy donors. The PCR was carried out with 60 Vbeta primers and 13 Jbeta primers. Produced via immunoSEQ multiplex PCR; TCRdb's table is partial and in-frame only. Altogether hundreds of thousands of clones are present, about 78% being singletons, with the ten largest covering 3% to 4%. The sample comprised PBMCs. All receptors come from a male donor in good health and CMV-seronegative.

The gene calls are TRBV15 and TRBJ2-3, with TRBD1 matching 7 bases. Trimming cost V 3 bases and J 4 bases; bases outside gene matches: 7. The CDR3 has 15 amino acids. Looked up from germline, CDR1 is LNHNV and CDR2 is YYDKDF (reference sequence). CDR3 in amino acids: CATSRGQGGADTQYF. CDR3 DNA sequence: TGTGCCACCAGCAGGGGACAAGGGGGCGCAGATACGCAGTATTTT.

This chain uses TRBV19 with TRBJ2-3, with 10 bases identical to TRBD1. This CDR3 has 14 residues. V was pared by 10 bases and J by 4 bases, with 8 bases of the junction left unmatched. CDR1 and CDR2 (germline): LNHDA, SQIVND (reference sequence). CDR3: CATKTGGAADTQYF. The CDR3 region has the DNA TGTGCCACTAAGACAGGGGGCGCGGCAGATACGCAGTATTTT.

The chain combines TRBV27 with TRBJ2-7; TRBD2 might be the D (7 bases). The CDR3 consists of 20 residues. V lost 5 bases to trimming and J lost 2 bases, with 31 bases between them. Germline V lookup: CDR1 MNHEY, CDR2 SMNVEV (reference sequence). The CDR3 DNA follows: TGTGCCAGCAGTCCTCAAGGGGGGCGAGGTCTAGCGGATAATACCTACGAGCAGTACTTC. Translating it yields CASSPQGGRGLADNTYEQYF.

The V gene is TRBV2, the J gene TRBJ2-5, with D tentatively TRBD1 (6 bases). This CDR3 spans 13 amino acids. With 7 bases removed from V and 1 base from J, the gap between germline ends came to 10 bases. Germline CDR1 and CDR2: SNHLY and FYNNEI. The CDR3 nucleotides read TGTGCCAGCACCTGGACAGTCCAAGAGACCCAGTACTTC. Translating it yields CASTWTVQETQYF.

This chain connects TRBV6-4 to TRBJ2-2, with 8 bases fitting TRBD1. Germline loops: CDR1 MRHNA, CDR2 SNTAGT. Trimming at V came to 7 bases and at J to 3 bases, leaving 4 bases not matched to a gene. The CDR3 covers 14 residues. The CDR3 region is CASTQGAHTGELFF. In nucleotides, the CDR3 is TGTGCCAGCACCCAGGGGGCGCACACCGGGGAGCTGTTTTTT.

V and J are TRBV4-2 and TRBJ1-5; the match to TRBD1 covers 8 bases. The CDR3 length is 16 residues. The germline gives CDR1 LGHNA, CDR2 YNFKEQ. V gave up 1 base and J gave up 2 bases; unmatched junction bases: 4. CDR3 loop: CASSQVTGGGNQPQHF. DNA for the CDR3: TGTGCCAGCAGCCAAGTAACAGGGGGTGGCAATCAGCCCCAGCATTTT.

For this clone: This sample includes further DNA sequences coding for the same CDR3. The chain recombines TRBV29-1 with TRBJ1-2, with a tentative D call TRBD1 (5 bases). Germline CDR1 is SQVTM and CDR2 is ANQGSEA. V gave up 5 bases and J gave up 4 bases, with 8 bases separating them. The CDR3 has 11 amino acids. In DNA form, the CDR3 reads TGCAGCGTTACAGGTCTCTATGGCTACACCTTC. Residues: CSVTGLYGYTF.

The V and J genes are TRBV4-2 and TRBJ2-5, with 15 bases matching TRBD2. This CDR3 has 19 amino acids. Germline V CDR1 and CDR2: LGHNA, YNFKEQ. Trimming removed 4 bases from V and 1 base from J; junction bases left unmatched: 10. Here the CDR3 reads CASSPDPGLAGGIQETQYF. CDR3 DNA sequence: TGTGCCAGCAGCCCAGACCCGGGACTAGCGGGAGGTATCCAAGAGACCCAGTACTTC.

This chain joins TRBV6-5 and TRBJ2-1, with 8 bases matching TRBD2. The CDR3 consists of 15 residues. Germline loops: CDR1 MNHEY, CDR2 SVGAGI. Trimming removed 5 bases from V and 6 bases from J; junction bases left unmatched: 9. CDR3 residues: CASSTPGLGSNEQFF. The DNA for the CDR3 is TGTGCCAGCAGTACCCCGGGACTAGGCTCCAATGAGCAGTTCTTC.

Only a few counts were recorded for this clone. One end of the junction varies from germline; a read error may be responsible. The gene calls are TRBV29-1 and TRBJ2-1, with 7 nucleotides matching TRBD1. This CDR3 has 13 amino acids. CDR1 SQVTM and CDR2 ANQGSEA come from the germline V gene. CDR3 in DNA: TGCAGCGTGGGGGCAGGGGGTGACAACGAGCAGTTCTTC. Amino acid sequence: CSVGAGGDNEQFF.

The chain has TRBV2 and TRBJ2-1, with TRBD1 identical over 7 bases. This CDR3 is 14 amino acids long. Germline loops: CDR1 SNHLY, CDR2 FYNNEI. Unmatched junction bases numbered 2, after V lost 3 bases and J lost 3 bases. In DNA form, the CDR3 reads TGTGCCAGCAGTGAGCGGACAGGCTACAATGAGCAGTTCTTC. Protein sequence: CASSERTGYNEQFF.

CDR3: CASSSYTGNTGELFF. The CDR3 bases are TGTGCCAGCAGCTCCTATACAGGGAACACCGGGGAGCTGTTTTTT. The chain links TRBV7-8 to TRBJ2-2; D is perhaps TRBD1 (5 bases). The CDR3 has 15 residues. Trimming shortened V by 4 bases and J by 1 base, and 10 bases separated the two germline ends. CDR1 and CDR2 (germline): SGHVS, FQNEAQ.

V gene TRBV28 combines with J gene TRBJ2-7, with TRBD1 matching 8 bases. Looked up from germline, CDR1 is MDHEN and CDR2 is SYDVKM. The CDR3 has 13 residues. The ends lost 10 bases at V and 5 bases at J; junction bases unmatched: 10. CDR3 amino acids: CATHWTGKHEQYF. For the CDR3, the DNA is TGTGCCACCCACTGGACAGGGAAGCACGAGCAGTACTTC.

V is TRBV7-2 and J is TRBJ1-1; TRBD1 matches 8 bases. V trimming: 6 bases; J trimming: 0 bases; junction bases outside the gene matches: 3. The CDR3 is made up of 14 amino acids. CDR1 and CDR2 from the germline V gene are SGHTA and FQGNSA. This chain's CDR3 is CASRGQAMNTEAFF. The DNA for the CDR3 is TGTGCCAGCAGGGGACAGGCTATGAACACTGAAGCTTTCTTT.

This clone was detected only a few times. The chain joins TRBV4-2 to TRBJ2-1, with 9 bases matching TRBD2. CDR1 is LGHNA, CDR2 YNFKEQ, per germline. V dropped 4 bases and J dropped 10; count of bases not matched to a gene: 5. The CDR3 extends over 13 amino acids. The CDR3 DNA reads TGTGCCAGCAGCCTCGAAGCGGGGGGCGAGCAGTTCTTC. Encoded protein: CASSLEAGGEQFF.

This chain connects TRBV4-1 to TRBJ1-2; TRBD1 matches at 7 bases. The CDR3 has 16 amino acids. Trimming removed 6 bases from V and 1 base from J; junction bases left unmatched: 11. The germline V gene has CDR1 MGHRA and CDR2 YSYEKL. DNA for the CDR3: TGCGCCAGCAGTCACTTCCCGGGACAGATTAACTATGGCTACACCTTC. This encodes CASSHFPGQINYGYTF.

The V call is TRBV5-1, the J call TRBJ2-5, with D maybe TRBD2 (6 bases). The length of the CDR3 is 15 residues. V lost 2 bases and J 2 bases, leaving 13 bases between the germline ends. The germline V gene encodes CDR1 SGHRS and CDR2 YFSETQ. The chain's CDR3 is CASSFGAGIQETQYF. CDR3 nucleotide sequence: TGCGCCAGCAGCTTCGGTGCGGGAATACAAGAGACCCAGTACTTC.

The DNA of the CDR3 is TGTGCCAGCAGCACGGACAGAACCTTTAATGAAAAACTGTTTTTT. Amino acid sequence: CASSTDRTFNEKLFF. The genes are TRBV5-6 and TRBJ1-4; maybe TRBD1 (6 bases). The length of the CDR3 is 15 residues. V lost 4 bases to trimming and J lost 4 bases, with 14 bases between them. CDR1 is SGHDT, CDR2 YYEEEE, per germline.

This clone was detected only a few times. CDR3 nucleotides: TGTGCCAGCAGCCGCTGGGTTGACGAACTAAATCAGCCCCAGCATTTT. Encoded protein: CASSRWVDELNQPQHF. The V gene is TRBV5-6, the J gene TRBJ1-5; D is unclear. From germline, CDR1 is SGHDT and CDR2 YYEEEE. Trimming pared 4 bases from V and 4 bases from J, leaving 18 bases between. This CDR3 region has 16 residues.

The chain links TRBV19 to TRBJ2-7, with 12 nucleotides matching TRBD1. The length of the CDR3 is 15 residues. J was trimmed by 7 bases and V by 6 bases; bases with no gene match: 10. Germline CDR1 and CDR2: LNHDA and SQIVND (reference sequence). The CDR3 loop reads CASSSLGQGAGEQYF. The CDR3 DNA reads as TGTGCCAGTAGCTCCCTGGGACAGGGGGCCGGGGAGCAGTACTTC.

The V gene is TRBV4-2, the J gene TRBJ1-2; 7 nucleotides agree with TRBD1. Germline CDR1 LGHNA, CDR2 YNFKEQ. This CDR3 spans 15 amino acids. Unmatched junction bases numbered 9, after V lost 0 bases and J lost 8 bases. The chain's CDR3 is CASSQEDLTGRGYTF. The CDR3 DNA reads TGTGCCAGCAGCCAAGAGGACCTGACAGGGCGAGGCTACACCTTC.

The chain uses TRBV28 and TRBJ2-4, with a tentative D call TRBD2 (5 bases). Per germline, CDR1 MDHEN and CDR2 SYDVKM. The CDR3 is 15 amino acids. The ends were cut back, 3 bases at V and 0 bases at J, with 9 bases in the middle. For the CDR3, the DNA is TGTGCCAGCAGTTTTATCGGGGTAGCCAAAAACATTCAGTACTTC. Its translation: CASSFIGVAKNIQYF.